The clone carrying this T cell receptor beta chain was observed a single time. This sample stems from a study of shared T cell receptors in the human thymus. The CDR3 extends over 18 amino acids. CDR1 and CDR2 (germline): SNHLY, FYNNEI. The V gene lost 4 bases and the J gene lost 1 base, with 17 bases spanning the gap. The protocol was immunoSEQ multiplex PCR, while the TCRdb copy is restricted to in-frame clones and leaves out a portion. The sample contains hundreds of thousands of clones, approximately 87% of which appear only once. These data also formed part of another study, on human thymus T cells. As reported in that work: Donor material was obtained from healthy Finnish infants undergoing corrective surgery for congenital heart defects. The thymus was resected at corrective cardiac surgery. V and J genes seemed to be used with bias in thymic and blood repertoires. Thymic repertoires of unrelated individuals were reported in related research to overlap highly.

The TCR sequence derives from a boy under two years old with a congenital heart defect. The V call is TRBV2, the J call TRBJ2-6, with D maybe TRBD1 (6 bases). Sequencing input: thymocytes. CDR3 sequence reads: CASSVFRGPGSGANVLTF. CDR3 in DNA: TGTGCCAGCAGTGTGTTCAGGGGTCCCGGGTCTGGGGCCAACGTCCTGACTTTC.